This TCR beta chain was sequenced for a study of cytomegalovirus exposure and HLA in healthy donors. Per the germline V gene, CDR1 is GTSNPN and CDR2 is SVGIG (reference sequence). The CDR3 has 15 residues. V lost 0 bases and J lost 4, with 13 bases in between. At the time of sampling, donors were nominally healthy, though unrecorded immune exposures were likely. The PCR made use of 60 Vbeta and 13 Jbeta primers. Assay used: immunoSEQ multiplex PCR; TCRdb lists only in-frame clones, some missing. This table holds approximately 140,000 clones, about 78% found once. The material sequenced was PBMCs. The TCR sequence derives from a man aged 40-49 years in good health and CMV-seropositive. The chain uses TRBV30 and TRBJ1-3; possibly TRBD1 for D (5 bases). CDR3 in amino acids: CAWSVSGLAGNTIYF. CDR3 coding DNA: TGTGCCTGGAGTGTATCAGGGTTGGCGGGAAACACCATATATTTT.